Each of the 24 T cell receptor beta chains below was sequenced from the same sample in a study of human T cells and chemical hapten exposure. Specified time point: patch test 3, about 24 weeks after DPC sensitization. Treatment given: therapeutic diphenylcyclopropenone sensitization with weekly scalp DPC. TCRdb reanalysed the RACE reads using MiXCR and keeps one entry per CDR3 protein. The sample consists of 70,000 or so distinct CDR3 sequences, approximately 12% of them appearing once. The starting material was whole blood, obtained in connection with sensitization to the hapten diphenylcyclopropenone (DPC). The receptors here all came from a woman aged 50 to 60 with alopecia areata. Some clones in this sample may be carry-over from other donors' samples.

The V and J genes are TRBV4-3 and TRBJ2-5; D unclear. V was shortened by 1 base and J by 5 bases, with 17 bases between the two germline ends. The CDR3 extends over 16 amino acids. Germline loops: CDR1 LGHNA, CDR2 YSLEER. The CDR3 here is CASSQGATLSWETQYF. The CDR3 coding sequence is TGCGCCAGCAGCCAAGGGGCGACATTAAGCTGGGAGACCCAGTACTTC.

This clonotype was detected ten times or more. The rearrangement joins TRBV28 to TRBJ1-2; no clear D gene. Between the trimmed V and J ends, which lost 6 bases and 3 bases, there was a span of 20 bases. The CDR3 runs 16 residues. Per the germline V gene, CDR1 is MDHEN and CDR2 is SYDVKM. The CDR3 is CASRYNVVGRDYGYTF. As DNA, the CDR3 is TGTGCCAGCAGGTACAACGTTGTTGGGAGAGACTATGGCTACACCTTC.

The chain employs TRBV19 and TRBJ1-5; a weak D match, TRBD1 (6 bases). V gave up 6 bases and J gave up 1 base, with 7 bases separating them. Per germline, CDR1 LNHDA and CDR2 SQIVND (reference sequence). The CDR3 has 13 residues. CDR3: CASRGQSNQPQHF. CDR3 nucleotide sequence: TGTGCCAGTAGAGGACAGAGCAATCAGCCCCAGCATTTT.

Many counts were recorded for this clonotype. The V gene is TRBV18, the J gene TRBJ1-1; TRBD1 matches at 8 bases. Germline CDR1 reads KGHSH; CDR2 reads LQKENI. The ends lost 0 bases at V and 6 bases at J; junction bases unmatched: 6. CDR3 length: 15 amino acids. The CDR3 DNA sequence: TGTGCCAGCTCACCACCGAGGACAGGGTGGTCTGAAGCTTTCTTT. This codes for CASSPPRTGWSEAFF.

This clonotype was counted between two and nine times. This chain links TRBV10-3 with TRBJ1-1; D is unclear. Germline CDR1 ENHRY, CDR2 SYGVKD. The length of the CDR3 is 16 residues. Between the trimmed V and J ends, which lost 0 bases and 1 base, there was a span of 12 bases. The CDR3 is CAISESARGKNTEAFF. In DNA form, the CDR3 reads TGTGCCATCAGTGAGTCTGCCCGAGGGAAGAACACTGAAGCTTTCTTT.

The chain carries TRBV7-6 and TRBJ2-3; 7 bases fit TRBD2. The CDR3 length is 16 residues. Germline V CDR1 and CDR2: SGHVS, FNYEAQ. The ends lost 5 bases at V and 0 bases at J; junction bases unmatched: 8. CDR3 sequence reads: CASSHLQRESTDTQYF. The CDR3 coding sequence is TGTGCCAGCAGCCACCTCCAGCGGGAAAGCACAGATACGCAGTATTTT.

This clonotype occurred many times. The chain recombines TRBV7-6 with TRBJ2-3; 7 bases agree with TRBD2. This CDR3 is built from 18 residues. Germline V lookup: CDR1 SGHVS, CDR2 FNYEAQ. The junction had 16 bases not matched to a gene; V was cut back by 3 bases and J by 4 bases. CDR3 in amino acids: CASSFGDYPGGSADTQYF. CDR3 DNA: TGTGCCAGCAGCTTTGGTGACTATCCCGGGGGGAGTGCAGATACGCAGTATTTT.

This clonotype has only a few counts. The chain combines TRBV18 with TRBJ2-3; 10 bases agree with TRBD2. The ends lost 3 bases at V and 4 bases at J; junction bases unmatched: 4. The germline V gene encodes CDR1 KGHSH and CDR2 LQKENI. There are 15 residues in the CDR3. In DNA, the CDR3 is TGTGCCAGCTCACCCCTAGCGGGAGCCGCAGATACGCAGTATTTT. It codes for CASSPLAGAADTQYF.

This clonotype has only a few counts. V is TRBV19 and J is TRBJ2-1; D is perhaps TRBD1 or TRBD2 (5 bases each). The CDR3 sequence is 16 residues long. Trimming shortened V by 6 bases and J by 0 bases, and 15 bases separated the two germline ends. The germline CDR1 and CDR2 sequences are LNHDA and SQIVND (reference sequence). The CDR3 DNA reads as TGTGCCAGTAGCCACCTAGGGACCGTCTCCTACAATGAGCAGTTCTTC. Protein product: CASSHLGTVSYNEQFF.

This clonotype turned up a few times. This chain connects TRBV20-1 to TRBJ2-7; TRBD2 might be the D (6 bases). V was pared by 0 bases and J by 2 bases, with 14 bases between. CDR1 is DFQATT, CDR2 SNEGSKA, per germline (reference sequence). The CDR3 covers 15 residues. The CDR3 here is CSARDVEGGTYEQYF. The CDR3, as DNA: TGCAGTGCTAGAGATGTGGAGGGCGGGACCTACGAGCAGTACTTC.

This clonotype has a count of ten or more. V gene TRBV2 combines with J gene TRBJ2-3; D is unresolved. The germline CDR1 and CDR2 sequences are SNHLY and FYNNEI. The CDR3 loop spans 14 amino acids. V was pared by 4 bases and J by 1 base, with 9 bases between. CDR3 residues: CASSGGIGTDTQYF. The CDR3 DNA sequence: TGTGCCAGCAGTGGAGGCATCGGCACAGATACGCAGTATTTT.

Only one count was recorded for this clonotype. The rearrangement uses TRBV28 and TRBJ2-7, with 11 bases matching TRBD2. From germline, CDR1 is MDHEN and CDR2 SYDVKM. V dropped 8 bases and J dropped 4; count of bases not matched to a gene: 16. This CDR3 is built from 17 residues. The CDR3 region is CASSLSWLAGGSYEQYF. CDR3 DNA: TGTGCCAGCTCCCTCTCTTGGCTAGCGGGAGGTTCATACGAGCAGTACTTC.

The chain combines TRBV12-3 or TRBV12-4 with TRBJ2-7; 9 bases line up with TRBD2. The CDR3 has 15 amino acids. V lost 6 bases, J lost 2 bases, and 8 bases stayed unmatched. DNA for the CDR3: TGTGCCAGCAGCCGAGCGGGAGGCTCACCCTACGAGCAGTACTTC. As protein: CASSRAGGSPYEQYF.

The V gene is TRBV3-1, the J gene TRBJ1-5; D ambiguous. There are 12 residues in the CDR3. The germline CDR1 and CDR2 sequences are LGHDT and YNNKEL (reference sequence). V was shortened by 4 bases and J by 5 bases, with 6 bases between the two germline ends. As DNA, the CDR3 is TGTGCCAGCAGCCGCTTGGATCAGCCCCAGCATTTT. It encodes CASSRLDQPQHF.

The rearrangement uses TRBV28 and TRBJ1-5, with a weak D call TRBD1 (6 bases). The V gene's germline CDR1 is MDHEN and CDR2 SYDVKM. V dropped 3 bases and J dropped 7 bases, with 13 bases sitting between them. This CDR3 has 14 residues. CDR3 loop: CASSLGGAGQPQHF. As DNA, the CDR3 is TGTGCCAGCAGTTTGGGGGGGGCAGGCCAGCCCCAGCATTTT.

This clonotype was seen many times. V usage is TRBV20-1 and J usage is TRBJ1-3; D gene unclear. Trimming left V 2 bases short and J 4 bases short, with 6 bases between. The CDR3 spans 12 residues. Germline V gene sequence: CDR1 DFQATT, CDR2 SNEGSKA (reference sequence). For the CDR3, the DNA is TGCAGTGCTAGAACCACAGGAAACACCATATATTTT. It translates to CSARTTGNTIYF.

Ten or more counts support this clonotype. This rearrangement joins TRBV12-3 or TRBV12-4 to TRBJ2-1; 7 bases line up with TRBD2. The CDR3 covers 15 residues. Trimming removed 5 bases from V and 9 bases from J; junction bases left unmatched: 13. DNA for the CDR3: TGTGCCAGCAGTAATAAATTCGGGGGAGGGGTTGAGCAGTTCTTC. This sequence encodes CASSNKFGGGVEQFF.

V gene TRBV5-1 combines with J gene TRBJ2-2; D might be TRBD2 (6 bases). The V end was cut by 4 bases, the J end by 2 bases, with 15 bases between. CDR1 and CDR2 (germline): SGHRS, YFSETQ. The CDR3 sequence is 16 residues long. CDR3 sequence: CASSQTGTPNTGELFF. The CDR3 bases are TGCGCCAGCAGCCAGACCGGGACTCCTAACACCGGGGAGCTGTTTTTT.

This clonotype was seen only a few times. CDR3 nucleotides: TGTGCCAGCAGCCAACGCGGAGTAGATACGCAGTATTTT. Its translation is CASSQRGVDTQYF. This chain connects TRBV3-1 to TRBJ2-3, with D unclear. CDR3 length: 13 residues. The germline V gene encodes CDR1 LGHDT and CDR2 YNNKEL (reference sequence). V was clipped by 2 bases and J by 5 bases, with 8 bases between them.

This clonotype was seen many times. The chain links TRBV2 to TRBJ2-2; perhaps TRBD1 as D (5 bases). The CDR3 extends over 16 amino acids. CDR1 SNHLY and CDR2 FYNNEI come from the germline V gene. Trimming removed 5 bases from V and 3 bases from J, with 16 bases in between. CDR3 DNA: TGTGCCAGCAGTTTTCAGTCAGGGCGTTACACCGGGGAGCTGTTTTTT. Protein sequence: CASSFQSGRYTGELFF.

This clonotype was picked up a small number of times. This rearrangement joins TRBV27 to TRBJ2-1, with 10 positions matching TRBD2. After removal of 2 bases from V and 4 bases from J, the junction contained 8 bases not matched to a gene. Germline loops: CDR1 MNHEY, CDR2 SMNVEV (reference sequence). The CDR3 totals 17 residues. The CDR3, as DNA: TGTGCCAGCAGTTTACGGTTTAGCGGGGGGTTATACAATGAGCAGTTCTTC. Amino acid sequence: CASSLRFSGGLYNEQFF.

Here the CDR3 reads CASSYGRTGDQETQYF. The CDR3, as DNA: TGTGCCAGCAGTTATGGAAGAACAGGGGATCAAGAGACCCAGTACTTC. The chain combines TRBV6-2 or TRBV6-3 with TRBJ2-5; 7 bases are shared with TRBD1. This CDR3 contains 16 residues. V lost 3 bases, J lost 2 bases, and 9 bases stayed unmatched. The germline V gene encodes CDR1 MNHEY and CDR2 SVGEGT.

The V call is TRBV12-3 or TRBV12-4, the J call TRBJ1-2; maybe TRBD1 (5 bases). The CDR3 covers 13 residues. The V end lost 4 bases, the J end lost 8 bases, and 14 bases lay between the germline ends. The CDR3: CASSSGIRGGYTF. CDR3 DNA: TGTGCCAGCAGTTCAGGGATACGGGGCGGCTACACCTTC.

The V call is TRBV29-1, the J call TRBJ2-1; 9 bases are a match to TRBD2. The J segment lost 14 bases and the V segment lost 5 bases, leaving 10 bases of the junction unmatched. Germline V gives CDR1 SQVTM, CDR2 ANQGSEA. CDR3 length equals 12 residues. The CDR3 DNA reads as TGCAGCGTTCAGCGGGAGGCCTCGACGAAGTTCTTC. Its protein is CSVQREASTKFF.